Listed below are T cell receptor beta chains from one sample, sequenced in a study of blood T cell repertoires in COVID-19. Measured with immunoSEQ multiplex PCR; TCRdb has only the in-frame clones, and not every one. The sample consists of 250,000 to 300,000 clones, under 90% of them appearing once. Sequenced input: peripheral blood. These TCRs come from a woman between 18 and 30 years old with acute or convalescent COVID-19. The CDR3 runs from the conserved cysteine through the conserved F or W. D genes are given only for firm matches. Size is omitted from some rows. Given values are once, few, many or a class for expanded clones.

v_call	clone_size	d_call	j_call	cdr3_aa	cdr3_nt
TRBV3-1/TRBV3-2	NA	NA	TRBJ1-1	CASAQVNTEAFF	TGTGCCAGCGCCCAGGTGAACACTGAAGCTTTCTTT
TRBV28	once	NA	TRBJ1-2	CASSLLQGHYGYTF	TGTGCCAGCAGTTTATTGCAGGGGCACTATGGCTACACCTTC
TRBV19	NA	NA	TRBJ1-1	CASRRQATNTEAFF	TGTGCCAGTAGACGACAGGCGACGAACACTGAAGCTTTCTTT
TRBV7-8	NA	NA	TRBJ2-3	CASSSGVSGTDTQYF	TGTGCCAGCAGCTCGGGCGTTAGCGGCACAGATACGCAGTATTTT
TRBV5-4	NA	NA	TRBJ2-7	CASSIGTSEQYF	TGTGCCAGCAGCATCGGGACAAGCGAGCAGTACTTC
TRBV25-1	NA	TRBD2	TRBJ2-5	CASSEWEGAKETQYF	TGTGCCAGCAGTGAGTGGGAGGGCGCAAAAGAGACCCAGTACTTC
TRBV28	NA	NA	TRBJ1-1	CASGPNTEAFF	TGTGCCAGCGGCCCGAACACTGAAGCTTTCTTT
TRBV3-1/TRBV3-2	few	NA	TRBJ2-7	CASSQAYRAYEQYF	TGTGCCAGCAGCCAAGCGTACAGAGCCTACGAGCAGTACTTC
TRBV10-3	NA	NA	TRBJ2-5	CAISESLNRPGGETQYF	TGTGCCATCAGTGAGTCCCTGAACAGGCCTGGGGGCGAGACCCAGTACTTC
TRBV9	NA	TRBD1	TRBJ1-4	CASSVGIRQGEGLKYEKLFF	TGTGCCAGCAGCGTAGGAATACGACAGGGGGAGGGGCTCAAATATGAAAAACTGTTTTTT
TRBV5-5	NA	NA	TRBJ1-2	CASSVLWGRNYGYTF	TGTGCCAGCAGCGTACTTTGGGGGCGTAACTATGGCTACACCTTC
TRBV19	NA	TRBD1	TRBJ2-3	CASSPGQYYTDTQYF	TGTGCCAGCTCACCGGGACAGTACTACACAGATACGCAGTATTTT
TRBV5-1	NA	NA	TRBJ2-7	CASSSDGGAWLSEQYF	TGCGCCAGCAGCTCGGACGGTGGGGCCTGGCTGAGCGAGCAGTACTTC
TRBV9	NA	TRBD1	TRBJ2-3	CASSPRTGISTDTQYF	TGTGCCAGCAGCCCACGGACAGGGATCAGCACAGATACGCAGTATTTT
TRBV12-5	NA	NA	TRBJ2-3	CASGLGQGSTDTQYF	TGTGCTAGTGGTTTAGGGCAGGGAAGCACAGATACGCAGTATTTT
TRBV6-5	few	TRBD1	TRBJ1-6	CASSPGTATSPLHF	TGTGCCAGCAGTCCCGGGACAGCAACCTCACCCCTCCACTTT
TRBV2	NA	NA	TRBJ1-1	CASRGDGGTGAFF	TGTGCCAGCAGGGGGGACGGGGGAACGGGAGCTTTCTTT
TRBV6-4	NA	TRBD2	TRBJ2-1	CASSAGLAAYNEQFF	TGTGCCAGCAGTGCAGGACTAGCGGCATACAATGAGCAGTTCTTC
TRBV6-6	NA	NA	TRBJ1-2	CASSGTAFSSYGYTF	TGTGCCAGCAGTGGGACTGCCTTTTCCTCCTATGGCTACACCTTC
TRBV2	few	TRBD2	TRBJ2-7	CASRPGTSGYEQYF	TGTGCCAGTCGACCCGGGACTAGCGGTTACGAGCAGTACTTC
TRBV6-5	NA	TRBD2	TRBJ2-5	CASSGGLAGQETQYF	TGTGCCAGCAGCGGTGGACTAGCGGGCCAAGAGACCCAGTACTTC
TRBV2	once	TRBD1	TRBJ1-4	CASRGQGATNEKLFF	TGTGCCAGCAGGGGACAGGGAGCAACTAATGAAAAACTGTTTTTT
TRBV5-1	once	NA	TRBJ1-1	CASSLGGTNTEAFF	TGCGCCAGCAGCTTGGGAGGAACGAACACTGAAGCTTTCTTT
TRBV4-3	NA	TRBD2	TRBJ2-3	CASSQDTQREQYF	TGCGCCAGCAGCCAAGATACCCAGCGGGAGCAGTATTTT
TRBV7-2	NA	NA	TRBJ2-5	CASSRPGIQETQYF	TGTGCCAGCAGCCGCCCCGGGATACAAGAGACCCAGTACTTC
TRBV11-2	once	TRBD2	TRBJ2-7	CATRGLADSYEQYF	TGTGCCACCCGCGGGCTAGCGGATTCCTACGAGCAGTACTTC